This is a list of T cell receptor beta chains from one sample in a study of response to subunit inactivated influenza vaccine. TCRdb analysed the RT-PCR reads with MiXCR anew, one entry per CDR3 protein. Of approximately 530,000 distinct CDR3 sequences listed, roughly 13% were seen once; the top ten hold 13%. Sample: PBMCs from blood, taken more than 35 days after vaccination. These receptors all come from a man between 50 and 59 years old who received an inactivated influenza vaccine. Each CDR3 is given with its conserved first and last residue. A D gene is named only where the DNA matches it firmly. A row's size may be missing; if present it is once, few, many or a size class.

CDR3nt | CDR3aa | j_gene | len | v_gene | abundance | d_gene
TGTGCCAGCAGCGGACACCGGGATTCCTACGAGCAGTACTTC | CASSGHRDSYEQYF | TRBJ2-7 | 14 | TRBV7-9 | many | NA
TGTGCCAGCAGTTTCGGCGGGCCATTGGAATACGAGCAGTACTTC | CASSFGGPLEYEQYF | TRBJ2-7 | 15 | TRBV27 | few | NA
TGTGCCAGCATAGATCGCCGGACAGCGAACACTGAAGCTTTCTTT | CASIDRRTANTEAFF | TRBJ1-1 | 15 | TRBV7-9 | NA | NA
TGTGCCAGCGGCCCCCCCTACGGGGAGCTGTTTTTT | CASGPPYGELFF | TRBJ2-2 | 12 | TRBV9 | few | NA
TGCGCCAGCAGCTGGAGGGACGGGATGAGCTCCTACAATGAGCAGTTCTTC | CASSWRDGMSSYNEQFF | TRBJ2-1 | 17 | TRBV5-1 | many | NA
TGTACCTTCAGTTTTTTTCCTAGCGGGAGACGGGATCGCACAGATACGCAGTATTTT | CTFSFFPSGRRDRTDTQYF | TRBJ2-3 | 19 | TRBV3-1 | NA | TRBD2
TGTGCCAGCAGCTTAGGTTCCCAGAGCTCCTACGAGCAGTACTTC | CASSLGSQSSYEQYF | TRBJ2-7 | 15 | TRBV7-9 | NA | NA
TGTGCCAGCAGCTTAGTTGGAAACGTTGGAGCTTTCTTT | CASSLVGNVGAFF | TRBJ1-1 | 13 | TRBV7-2 | few | NA
TGTGCCAGCAGCCAGGCTTATAGCAATCAGCCCCAGCATTTT | CASSQAYSNQPQHF | TRBJ1-5 | 14 | TRBV12-3/TRBV12-4 | few | NA
TGTGCCAGCAGTTTAATTGATTGGTCCAGCTACAATGAGCAGTTCTTC | CASSLIDWSSYNEQFF | TRBJ2-1 | 16 | TRBV12-3/TRBV12-4 | NA | NA
TGTGCCAGCAGCGTCGCCCCTAGCGGGCATAGATCCTACGAGCAGTACTTC | CASSVAPSGHRSYEQYF | TRBJ2-7 | 17 | TRBV9 | few | TRBD2
TGCTGTGCTAGAGCCGGGACAGCGTATCTAACTGGGGCCAACGTCCTGACTTTC | CCARAGTAYLTGANVLTF | TRBJ2-6 | 18 | TRBV20-1 | NA | TRBD1
TGTGCCAGCACTTTAAACGGGGACCGAGGGCGAGAGACCCAGTACTTC | CASTLNGDRGRETQYF | TRBJ2-5 | 16 | TRBV28 | few | NA
TGTGCCAGCAGCGTAGAAGCTTCGGGCGCCGGGGAGCTGTTTTTT | CASSVEASGAGELFF | TRBJ2-2 | 15 | TRBV9 | few | NA
TGTGCCGCCGCCCCCACGCCGAAGACTGAAGCTTTCTTT | CAAAPTPKTEAFF | TRBJ1-1 | 13 | TRBV6-6 | few | NA
TGTGCCAGCAGCGAGAAGCGCACAGATACGCAGTATTTT | CASSEKRTDTQYF | TRBJ2-3 | 13 | TRBV6-1 | few | NA
TGTGCCAGCAGCGTAGGTGGGACAGGGGTTTACGAGCAGTACTTC | CASSVGGTGVYEQYF | TRBJ2-7 | 15 | TRBV9 | NA | TRBD1
TGTGCCAGCAAGAGTAGCCCAACAGATACGCAGTATTTT | CASKSSPTDTQYF | TRBJ2-3 | 13 | TRBV2 | NA | NA
TGTGCCAGCAGTCTCACAGGGGGCTACGACGAGCAGTACTTC | CASSLTGGYDEQYF | TRBJ2-7 | 14 | TRBV28 | NA | TRBD1
TGTGCCAGCAGAATCCCAGGGAGGAATGAGCAGTTCTTC | CASRIPGRNEQFF | TRBJ2-1 | 13 | TRBV28 | NA | NA
TGCGCCAGCAGCTTGGTCGGGACAGGGGGGACAGATACGCAGTATTTT | CASSLVGTGGTDTQYF | TRBJ2-3 | 16 | TRBV5-1 | NA | TRBD1
TGTGCCAGCTCACCAGACACAGATACGCAGTATTTT | CASSPDTDTQYF | TRBJ2-3 | 12 | TRBV18 | many | NA
TGTGCCAGCAGAAGGGCAGGGCGAGGTGGGGCCAACGTCCTGACTTTC | CASRRAGRGGANVLTF | TRBJ2-6 | 16 | TRBV11-2 | few | NA
TGTGCCAGCACGGGACTTACAAGCTCCTACGAGCAGTACTTC | CASTGLTSSYEQYF | TRBJ2-7 | 14 | TRBV5-6 | few | NA
TGCAGTGCCGCGGGGGGCACTGAAGCTTTCTTT | CSAAGGTEAFF | TRBJ1-1 | 11 | TRBV20-1 | NA | NA
TGTGCCAGCAGCCTACCAGGACAGGGTCAGTACGAGCAGTACTTC | CASSLPGQGQYEQYF | TRBJ2-7 | 15 | TRBV7-2 | few | TRBD1
TGTGCCAGCAGTTACACGAGGAGCACAGATACGCAGTATTTT | CASSYTRSTDTQYF | TRBJ2-3 | 14 | TRBV6-5 | NA | NA
TGTGCCAGCAGTTACCCCCCCGGGTTTCTAGCGGGAGCGGGTTACAATGAGCGGTTCTTC | CASSYPPGFLAGAGYNERFF | TRBJ2-1 | 20 | TRBV6-2/TRBV6-3 | NA | TRBD2
TGTGCCAGCAGCCAGATTGACAGGGCCGCCTACGAGCAGTACTTC | CASSQIDRAAYEQYF | TRBJ2-7 | 15 | TRBV5-5 | few | TRBD1
TGCGCCAGCACTAGTGGGATCCGGAACACCGGGGAGCTGTTTTTT | CASTSGIRNTGELFF | TRBJ2-2 | 15 | TRBV5-1 | NA | NA
TGTGCCAGCAGCTTAGCGGCGGGAGTTGTCTCCGGGGAGCTGTTTTTT | CASSLAAGVVSGELFF | TRBJ2-2 | 16 | TRBV7-8 | NA | TRBD2
TGTGCCAGCACCTCGTGGGGAGGGGGCGACACTGAAGCTTTCTTT | CASTSWGGGDTEAFF | TRBJ1-1 | 15 | TRBV28 | few | TRBD1
TGCAGCGTTGATCCCTCCGGGACAGGGGGCTACTCATCACTTTTCCCCAGGGGATACAATGAGCAGTTCTTC | CSVDPSGTGGYSSLFPRGYNEQFF | TRBJ2-1 | 24 | TRBV29-1 | few | TRBD1
TGTGCCAGCAGTGACCGGGGCCCCACAGATACGCAGTATTTT | CASSDRGPTDTQYF | TRBJ2-3 | 14 | TRBV6-4 | many | NA
TGCGCCAGCAGCTTCAACTCTGGGGCCAACGTCCTGACTTTC | CASSFNSGANVLTF | TRBJ2-6 | 14 | TRBV5-1 | NA | NA
TGCGCCAGCAGCTTCCAGGGGGCATATAATTCACCCCTCCACTTT | CASSFQGAYNSPLHF | TRBJ1-6 | 15 | TRBV5-1 | few | TRBD1
TGCGCCAGCAGCTTGCGTATTACGTCCGGGAAGGGATCAGCCAAAAACATTCAGTACTTC | CASSLRITSGKGSAKNIQYF | TRBJ2-4 | 20 | TRBV5-1 | many | NA
TGTGCCAGCAGATCCTCGACAGAACAAGAGACCCAGTACTTC | CASRSSTEQETQYF | TRBJ2-5 | 14 | TRBV12-3/TRBV12-4 | few | NA
TGTGCCAGCAGCCCCAGCGGGGGGGTGCACAATGAGCAGTTCTTC | CASSPSGGVHNEQFF | TRBJ2-1 | 15 | TRBV7-6 | many | TRBD2
TGCAGTGCTAGCGATTCTGGGGGTGGCGATGAGCAGTTCTTC | CSASDSGGGDEQFF | TRBJ2-1 | 14 | TRBV20-1 | NA | NA
TGCAGTGCTAGAGGAGGCGGGTGGCACAATGAGCAGTTCTTC | CSARGGGWHNEQFF | TRBJ2-1 | 14 | TRBV20-1 | many | NA
TGTGCCAGCAGTAGCGACAGGGTCACCTACAATGAGCAGTTCTTC | CASSSDRVTYNEQFF | TRBJ2-1 | 15 | TRBV6-1 | few | TRBD1
TGTGCCAGCAGTGATTTCCTAGCGGACACATCCTCGGGTGAGCAGTACTTC | CASSDFLADTSSGEQYF | TRBJ2-7 | 17 | TRBV6-2/TRBV6-3 | few | TRBD2
TGTGCCAGCAGCTTATCTGGGCAAAACTACGAGCAGTACTTC | CASSLSGQNYEQYF | TRBJ2-7 | 14 | TRBV7-2 | many | NA
TGCAGCGTTGAAGCCCGGGACAGGGGGAATGTCTACGAGCAGTACTTC | CSVEARDRGNVYEQYF | TRBJ2-7 | 16 | TRBV29-1 | NA | TRBD1
TGCGCCAGCAGCCAAGAGGAGGGTCCCGGGACAGGGAACACTGAAGCTTTCTTT | CASSQEEGPGTGNTEAFF | TRBJ1-1 | 18 | TRBV4-3 | few | TRBD1
TGTGCCAGCTCACCACGGGGGCACACTGAAGCTTTCTTT | CASSPRGHTEAFF | TRBJ1-1 | 13 | TRBV18 | NA | NA
TGTGCCAGCAGTCCTATGATCGGTCAAACCTATAATTCACCCCTCCACTTT | CASSPMIGQTYNSPLHF | TRBJ1-6 | 17 | TRBV12-3/TRBV12-4 | few | NA
TGTGCCATCAGCCGGGACAGTTCCGGGGAGCTGTTTTTT | CAISRDSSGELFF | TRBJ2-2 | 13 | TRBV10-3 | few | TRBD1
TGTGCCATCACTCAGGGTTCGGCAGATACGCAGTATTTT | CAITQGSADTQYF | TRBJ2-3 | 13 | TRBV10-3 | few | NA
TGTGCCACCAGCAGAGATCAGCGGCAAGAGACCCAGTACTTC | CATSRDQRQETQYF | TRBJ2-5 | 14 | TRBV15 | few | NA
TGTGCCATCAGTGAGGGGACTAGCGGGAGGTCTTACAATGAGCAGTTCTTC | CAISEGTSGRSYNEQFF | TRBJ2-1 | 17 | TRBV10-3 | few | TRBD2
TGTGCCAGCAGTTTACCAGCGGGGGGTTGGGAGACCCAGTACTTC | CASSLPAGGWETQYF | TRBJ2-5 | 15 | TRBV12-3/TRBV12-4 | once | TRBD2
TGCAGTGCCACCCCGGTACAGGGGGGATACAATGAGCAGTTCTTC | CSATPVQGGYNEQFF | TRBJ2-1 | 15 | TRBV20-1 | NA | TRBD1
TGTGCCAGCAGTTTTGGGTCAGTTAATGAGCAGTTCTTC | CASSFGSVNEQFF | TRBJ2-1 | 13 | TRBV12-3/TRBV12-4 | NA | NA
TGTGCCATCAGTGAGTATGTAGGGGGTGGACGTAAGAACACTGAAGCTTTCTTT | CAISEYVGGGRKNTEAFF | TRBJ1-1 | 18 | TRBV10-3 | NA | NA
TGTGCCAGCAGTGACCAAAGGGCTCAGCCCCAGCATTTT | CASSDQRAQPQHF | TRBJ1-5 | 13 | TRBV2 | few | NA
TGTGCCAGCAGCCGCCTTTACGTGGGCAATGAGCAGTTCTTC | CASSRLYVGNEQFF | TRBJ2-1 | 14 | TRBV7-2 | NA | NA